The sequence of this TCR beta chain was determined in a study of T cell responses to AZD1222 COVID-19 vaccine. Study outcomes and limitations: The repertoires were collected only after the peak T cell response. Donors were largely white British and mainly female; clonal diversity was possibly underestimated. Only a handful of AZD1222 recipients, roughly six in all, had baseline seropositivity. Spike-specific TCR depth and breadth grew after two AZD1222 doses.

Regarding this clone: Its antigen is currently unknown.

Clones were read by immunoSEQ multiplex PCR, and TCRdb kept only the in-frame ones, dropping some. There are around 110,000 clones in the sample; roughly 91% occur only once, and 6.5% to 10% lies in the top ten. Looked up from germline, CDR1 is SGHTA and CDR2 is FQGNSA. V lost 5 bases, J lost 2 bases, and 16 bases lay in between. The CDR3 sequence is 15 residues long. The rearrangement links TRBV7-2 to TRBJ2-7; tentatively, D is TRBD2 (6 bases). The specimen was peripheral blood, collected 28 days after the second AZD1222 dose. This TCR came from an adult who received the AZD1222 COVID-19 vaccine. CDR3 residues: CASSTARLGTYEQYF. As DNA, the CDR3 is TGTGCCAGCAGCACCGCTCGACTAGGAACCTACGAGCAGTACTTC.